The T cell receptor beta chain described here comes from a study of blood T cell repertoires in COVID-19. Study summary: Some COVID-19 samples were acute and others convalescent; all came from the United States, Italy and Spain.

The method was immunoSEQ multiplex PCR; TCRdb's version includes in-frame clones alone and lacks a portion of them. The sample yields a few hundred thousand clones, 75% to 90% seen once. Enrollees, roughly 18 to 89 years old, lived in 24 US areas. Participants had their cohort set by participant-reported clinical history. Recovered participants had two consecutive negative NP/OP PCR tests, healthcare professional clearance, or symptom resolution. The CDR3 loop spans 18 amino acids. The germline V and J ends were trimmed by 4 bases and 0 bases, with 16 bases remaining between them. Germline CDR1 reads SGHTA; CDR2 reads FQGNSA. Only a few counts were recorded for this clone.

The sequencing input was PBMCs or T cells enriched from blood (not recorded which). This sequence was found in a woman aged 45 to 65 who had recovered from COVID-19. The chain combines TRBV7-2 with TRBJ2-6; D possibly corresponds to TRBD1 (6 bases). The CDR3 region is CASSSYGQSLSGANVLTF. The CDR3 bases are TGTGCCAGCAGCTCGTACGGACAGAGCCTCTCTGGGGCCAACGTCCTGACTTTC.